This T cell receptor (beta chain) was documented in a study of CD8+ T cells in alopecia areata. Study-wide points: Between patients, shared TCR sequences were less clear than in mice. This was possibly due in part to HLA diversity in the patient population.

In the case of five patients, the CD4+ cells were sorted into CD25+CD127- cells. For this clone: What it binds is unknown.

The V gene's germline CDR1 is SGHTA and CDR2 FQGNSA. Trimming cost V 0 bases and J 6 bases, with 10 bases left between them. The CDR3 is 14 residues long. Following RNA extraction, reverse transcription yielded cDNA that acted as the sequencing template. Clones were sequenced by immunoSEQ multiplex PCR, and TCRdb holds only the in-frame ones, with some missing. The repertoire holds around 35,000 clones, with over 50% as singletons. The material sequenced was CD4+ Tregs sorted from blood. This TCR came from a human donor with alopecia areata. This chain joins TRBV7-2 and TRBJ2-3, with D possibly being TRBD2 (5 bases). In nucleotides, the CDR3 is TGTGCCAGCAGCTTAGCGCCTGGCGGGGATACGCAGTATTTT. It is translated as CASSLAPGGDTQYF.